The rows below give T cell receptor beta chains drawn from one sample of a study of blood T cell repertoires in COVID-19. TCRdb's table, derived via immunoSEQ multiplex PCR, lists solely in-frame clones and lacks some. The sample yields about 180,000 clones, more than 75% seen once. Sequenced sample: peripheral blood. These receptors came from a woman between 50 and 59 years old with COVID-19, enrolled during active disease. Both conserved end residues are part of each CDR3. D genes are given only for firm matches. A clone size is listed for some rows: how often the clone was seen (once, few, many), or a class if it is expanded.

v_call	d_call	clone_size	j_call	cdr3_aa	cdr3_nt
TRBV12-2	NA	NA	TRBJ1-5	CASRPRQGCQPQHF	TGTGCAAGTCGCCCTAGACAGGGGTGTCAGCCCCAGCATTTT
TRBV12-3/TRBV12-4	NA	NA	TRBJ2-2	CASSLETREELFF	TGTGCCAGCAGTTTAGAAACTAGAGAGGAGCTGTTTTTT
TRBV5-1	TRBD2	NA	TRBJ2-1	CASRPGLAILNEQFF	TGCGCCAGCAGACCGGGACTAGCCATCCTTAATGAGCAGTTCTTC
TRBV5-1	TRBD2	few	TRBJ2-3	CASSLAGGTQDTQYF	TGCGCCAGCAGCTTAGCGGGGGGGACGCAGGATACGCAGTATTTT
TRBV6-5	TRBD1	NA	TRBJ2-7	CASTGTGVYEQYF	TGTGCCAGCACCGGGACAGGAGTCTACGAGCAGTACTTC
TRBV7-9	TRBD2	NA	TRBJ2-1	CAGTSGALREQFF	TGTGCCGGCACTAGCGGGGCCTTAAGAGAGCAGTTCTTC
TRBV7-9	NA	NA	TRBJ2-6	CASSLLPGEHSGANVLTF	TGTGCCAGCAGCCTACTTCCAGGGGAGCACTCTGGGGCCAACGTCCTGACTTTC
TRBV5-4	NA	NA	TRBJ1-1	CASSLWGLGNTEAFF	TGTGCCAGCAGCTTGTGGGGGCTGGGGAACACTGAAGCTTTCTTT
TRBV5-6	NA	NA	TRBJ1-5	CASSLVGAGQPQHF	TGTGCCAGCAGCTTGGTGGGGGCCGGTCAGCCCCAGCATTTT
TRBV28	NA	NA	TRBJ2-7	CASTMDREFYEQYF	TGTGCCAGCACAATGGACAGAGAATTTTACGAGCAGTACTTC
TRBV7-2	TRBD2	NA	TRBJ2-2	CASSFPGLYTGELFF	TGTGCCAGCAGCTTTCCGGGACTATACACCGGGGAGCTGTTTTTT
TRBV11-2	TRBD2	NA	TRBJ2-2	CASSSDGLAGNTGELFF	TGTGCCAGCAGCTCCGACGGACTAGCGGGGAACACCGGGGAGCTGTTTTTT
TRBV5-1	NA	NA	TRBJ1-1	CASRITGSSNTEAFF	TGCGCCAGCAGAATAACCGGGTCTTCGAACACTGAAGCTTTCTTT
TRBV6-4	NA	NA	TRBJ1-4	CASSQDETTTNEKLFF	TGTGCCAGCTCACAGGACGAAACTACAACTAATGAAAAACTGTTTTTT
TRBV18	NA	few	TRBJ1-4	CATGRGKEEKLFF	TGTGCCACGGGCAGGGGCAAGGAAGAAAAACTGTTTTTT
TRBV30	NA	NA	TRBJ1-2	CAWSVQGLFYGYTF	TGTGCCTGGAGTGTCCAGGGCCTCTTCTATGGCTACACCTTC
TRBV7-6	NA	NA	TRBJ1-3	CASSLGHRSSSGNTIYF	TGTGCCAGCAGCTTAGGGCACAGGAGCTCGTCTGGAAACACCATATATTTT
TRBV5-1	NA	few	TRBJ1-2	CASSMTGDYGYTF	TGCGCCAGCAGCATGACAGGAGACTATGGCTACACCTTC
TRBV30	NA	NA	TRBJ2-7	CAWSVHPTAVVAGSQYF	TGTGCCTGGAGTGTACACCCCACCGCGGTCGTTGCGGGGTCACAGTACTTC
TRBV12-5	NA	NA	TRBJ1-2	CASGLAINQGGYTF	TGTGCTAGTGGTTTGGCAATAAACCAGGGGGGCTACACCTTC
TRBV19	NA	NA	TRBJ1-4	CASKTAGRDRATNEKLFF	TGTGCCAGTAAAACAGCCGGGCGGGATCGAGCAACTAATGAAAAACTGTTTTTT
TRBV9	TRBD2	NA	TRBJ2-7	CASSTRLAGGRSYEQYF	TGTGCCAGCAGCACCCGACTAGCGGGGGGCCGTTCCTACGAGCAGTACTTC
TRBV7-3	TRBD1	NA	TRBJ2-2	CASSLIGGPVGQGHLGELFF	TGTGCCAGCAGCTTAATCGGGGGACCCGTTGGACAGGGCCATCTCGGGGAGCTGTTTTTT
TRBV2	TRBD1	NA	TRBJ1-2	CASSRGGGQGGYTF	TGTGCCAGCAGTCGGGGCGGGGGACAGGGTGGCTACACCTTC
TRBV9	NA	once	TRBJ2-3	CASSVSLASTDTQYF	TGTGCCAGCAGCGTAAGCCTAGCTAGCACAGATACGCAGTATTTT
TRBV7-3	TRBD2	few	TRBJ2-2	CASSSRTSPATGELFF	TGTGCCAGCAGCTCTAGGACTAGCCCCGCCACCGGGGAGCTGTTTTTT
TRBV18	NA	once	TRBJ2-7	CASSPQGKMGNYEQYF	TGTGCCAGCTCACCACAGGGGAAGATGGGCAATTACGAGCAGTACTTC
TRBV27	TRBD2	NA	TRBJ2-1	CASSLYRGGPSGGQFF	TGTGCCAGCAGTTTATATCGGGGGGGCCCCTCCGGGGGGCAGTTCTTC
TRBV5-4	NA	NA	TRBJ2-1	CASSLGDSGRFF	TGTGCCAGCAGCTTGGGGGACTCAGGGCGGTTCTTC
TRBV21-1	NA	NA	TRBJ1-1	CASSKPDRGGRNTEAFF	TGTGCCAGCAGCAAACCCGACAGGGGCGGAAGGAACACTGAAGCTTTCTTT
TRBV6-2/TRBV6-3	TRBD2	few	TRBJ2-3	CASSYSLGLVGPSGTDTQYF	TGTGCCAGCAGTTACTCCTTGGGACTAGTGGGCCCCTCTGGCACAGATACGCAGTATTTT
TRBV4-3	NA	NA	TRBJ2-3	CASSRDGRGPDTQYF	TGCGCCAGCAGCCGAGACGGAAGGGGTCCAGATACGCAGTATTTT
TRBV6-5	NA	NA	TRBJ2-7	CASRNRFYEQYF	TGTGCCAGCAGAAACAGGTTTTACGAGCAGTACTTC
TRBV12-3/TRBV12-4	NA	NA	TRBJ1-2	CASSLSGGYGYTF	TGTGCCAGCAGTTTATCCGGGGGCTATGGCTACACCTTC
TRBV2	NA	NA	TRBJ1-2	CASRKGQLFYGYTF	TGTGCCAGCAGGAAAGGACAGCTCTTCTATGGCTACACCTTC
TRBV7-3	TRBD2	NA	TRBJ2-3	CASSLGLAGGDTQYF	TGTGCCAGCAGCTTAGGTCTAGCGGGGGGAGATACGCAGTATTTT
TRBV29-1	NA	once	TRBJ1-2	CSVENRVNYGYTF	TGCAGCGTTGAGAACAGGGTTAACTATGGCTACACCTTC
TRBV9	NA	NA	TRBJ2-7	CASSVGDTYEQYF	TGTGCCAGCAGCGTAGGGGACACCTACGAGCAGTACTTC
TRBV11-2	NA	NA	TRBJ2-7	CASSSLQSYEQYF	TGTGCCAGCAGCTCCCTACAGAGCTACGAGCAGTACTTC
TRBV4-1	TRBD2	NA	TRBJ2-3	CASSRLAGGTDTQYF	TGCGCCAGCAGCCGACTAGCGGGGGGCACAGATACGCAGTATTTT
TRBV28	NA	NA	TRBJ2-7	CASNPTSLTYEQYF	TGTGCCAGCAATCCGACATCCCTCACCTACGAGCAGTACTTC
TRBV4-1	NA	NA	TRBJ2-2	CASSERGTSNTGELFF	TGCGCCAGCAGCGAGCGTGGGACTTCAAACACCGGGGAGCTGTTTTTT
TRBV5-1	NA	NA	TRBJ1-2	CASSLYLFGEVEDVYGYTF	TGCGCCAGCAGCTTGTATCTTTTCGGGGAGGTTGAGGACGTCTATGGCTACACCTTC
TRBV5-1	TRBD2	NA	TRBJ2-7	CASSLGEGARLAEYF	TGCGCCAGCAGCTTGGGTGAAGGGGCCCGACTAGCGGAGTACTTC
TRBV7-2	TRBD1	NA	TRBJ1-2	CASSLAGTGTLTNYGYTF	TGTGCCAGCAGCTTGGCCGGGACAGGGACCCTCACTAACTATGGCTACACCTTC